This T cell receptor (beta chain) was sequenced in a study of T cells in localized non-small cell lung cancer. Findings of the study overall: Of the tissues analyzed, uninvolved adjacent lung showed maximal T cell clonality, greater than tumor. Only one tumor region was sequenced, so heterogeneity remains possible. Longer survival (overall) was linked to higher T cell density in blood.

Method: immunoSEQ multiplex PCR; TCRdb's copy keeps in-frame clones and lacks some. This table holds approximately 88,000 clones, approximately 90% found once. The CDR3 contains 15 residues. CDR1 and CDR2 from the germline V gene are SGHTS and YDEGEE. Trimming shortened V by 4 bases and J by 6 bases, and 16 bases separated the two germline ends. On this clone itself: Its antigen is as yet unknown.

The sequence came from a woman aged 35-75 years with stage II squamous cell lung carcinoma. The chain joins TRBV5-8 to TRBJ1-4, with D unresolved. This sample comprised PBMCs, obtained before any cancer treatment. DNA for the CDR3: TGTGCCAGCAGCCTGTCGGGCCGCCGAGATGAAAAACTGTTTTTT. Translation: CASSLSGRRDEKLFF.